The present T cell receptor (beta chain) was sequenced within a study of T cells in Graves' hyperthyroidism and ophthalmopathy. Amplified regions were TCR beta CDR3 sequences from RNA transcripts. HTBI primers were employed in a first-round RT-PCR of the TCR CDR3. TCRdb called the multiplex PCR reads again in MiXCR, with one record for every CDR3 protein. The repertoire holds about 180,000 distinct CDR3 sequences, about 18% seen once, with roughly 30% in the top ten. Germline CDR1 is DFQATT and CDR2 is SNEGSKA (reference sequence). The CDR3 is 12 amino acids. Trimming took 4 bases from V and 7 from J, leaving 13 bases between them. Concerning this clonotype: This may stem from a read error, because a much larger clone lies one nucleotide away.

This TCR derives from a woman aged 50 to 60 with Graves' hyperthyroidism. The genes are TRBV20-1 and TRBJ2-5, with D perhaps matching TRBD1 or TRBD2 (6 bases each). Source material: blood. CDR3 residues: CSAMGGSRTQYF. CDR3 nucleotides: TGCAGTGCTATGGGGGGCTCGAGGACCCAGTACTTC.